One sample yielded the 28 T cell receptor beta chains listed below, sequenced in a study of T cell repertoires and HLA-DP antigens (dated by TCRdb to the late 2010s). What these receptors recognize is not known. The method was the immunoSEQ multiplex PCR assay. TCRdb obtained this table from immuneACCESS and retained in-frame rearrangements with V and J assigned. These tables miss some clones; where compared with another copy, unresolved V genes account for less than half of the shortfall, and the remainder is unexplained. The sample profile shows about 89,000 clones; around nine tenths of them were found once. Together, the top ten hold 1.7% of the sample. Sequenced: CD4+ T cells from PBMCs. These receptors were taken from a man aged 50 to 59 in good health and CMV-seronegative.

The rearrangement links TRBV6-6 to TRBJ1-2; the D is unclear. The CDR3 sequence is 14 residues long. Per the germline V gene, CDR1 is MNHNY and CDR2 is SVGAGI (reference sequence). Trimming took 6 bases from V and 8 from J, leaving 19 bases between them. CDR3 DNA: TGTGCCAGCAGCGACTTAGGACGGACTCGGGGCTACACCTTC. It specifies CASSDLGRTRGYTF.

The chain combines TRBV18 with TRBJ2-5; D is perhaps TRBD2 (6 bases). Germline CDR1 and CDR2: KGHSH and LQKENI. Deletions cut 5 bases from V and 3 bases from J, with 16 bases between. The CDR3 is made up of 15 amino acids. CDR3 in amino acids: CASSSQAGVKETQYF. In DNA form, the CDR3 reads TGTGCCAGCTCATCCCAAGCGGGTGTGAAAGAGACCCAGTACTTC.

The CDR3 DNA reads as TGTGCCAGCAGCTTAGCCAGGACAGGGGGTTCAGATACGCAGTATTTT. Amino acid sequence: CASSLARTGGSDTQYF. This chain connects TRBV7-6 to TRBJ2-3, with 10 bases fitting TRBD1. This CDR3 is built from 16 residues. V dropped 0 bases and J dropped 4; count of bases not matched to a gene: 4. Germline CDR1 is SGHVS and CDR2 is FNYEAQ.

The chain employs TRBV9 and TRBJ1-2; no firm D call. Germline CDR1 and CDR2: SGDLS and YYNGEE. The CDR3 runs 16 residues. V lost 2 bases and J lost 1, with 15 bases in between. This CDR3 reads CASSVDGGTVNYGYTF. The CDR3 DNA sequence: TGTGCCAGCAGCGTTGATGGCGGAACCGTTAACTATGGCTACACCTTC.

This clone is a singleton in its sample. The rearrangement joins TRBV6-5 to TRBJ1-1; unclear D gene. The CDR3 loop spans 13 amino acids. Germline V gene lookup returns CDR1 MNHEY and CDR2 SVGAGI. V shed 10 bases and J shed 1 base, with 13 bases lying between them. CDR3 loop: CATLRDPNTEAFF. Written as DNA, the CDR3 is TGTGCCACCTTGCGCGACCCGAACACTGAAGCTTTCTTT.

The chain has TRBV9 and TRBJ2-1, with 8 bases that match TRBD2. Germline V CDR1 and CDR2: SGDLS, YYNGEE. V shed 2 bases and J 8 bases; nucleotides not matched to a gene: 9. This CDR3 is 15 amino acids long. CDR3 residues: CASSVTAGGFDEQFF. CDR3 bases: TGTGCCAGCAGCGTTACGGCGGGGGGTTTCGATGAGCAGTTCTTC.

The gene calls are TRBV11-3 and TRBJ2-2; D tentatively reads TRBD1 or TRBD2 (6 bases each). There are 15 residues in the CDR3. Trimming removed 2 bases from V and 5 bases from J, with 12 bases in between. Germline CDR1 is SGHNT and CDR2 is YENEEA. CDR3 bases: TGTGCCAGCAGCTTATCAAGGGGGAGGACCGGGGAGCTGTTTTTT. It codes for CASSLSRGRTGELFF. Full variable domain (rest looked up from reference TRBV11-3 and TRBJ2-2): EAGVVQSPRYKIIEKKQPVAFWCNPISGHNTLYWYLQNLGQGPELLIRYENEEAVDDSQLPKDRFSAERLKGVDSTLKIQPAELGDSAVYLCASSLSRGRTGELFFGEGSRLTVL.

The chain carries TRBV11-2 and TRBJ1-4, with unresolved D. Germline V gives CDR1 SGHAT, CDR2 FQNNGV. The CDR3 has 15 residues. Trimming removed 1 base at V and 4 bases at J, with 10 bases between. CDR3 bases: TGTGCCAGCAGCTTAGGCTTAGTCTTTAATGAAAAACTGTTTTTT. Amino acid sequence: CASSLGLVFNEKLFF.

This chain links TRBV7-3 with TRBJ1-1, with 7 bases lining up with TRBD1. The CDR3 has 15 amino acids. Looked up from germline, CDR1 is SGHTA and CDR2 is FQGTGA. Germline trimming cut 5 bases from V and 8 bases from J; bases unmatched to any gene: 14. CDR3 nucleotide sequence: TGTGCCAGCAGCCCCAAAACAGGGGTACGGGAAGAAGCTTTCTTT. It codes for CASSPKTGVREEAFF.

The rearrangement links TRBV30 to TRBJ2-1, with TRBD1 matching 8 bases. The CDR3 covers 15 residues. V shed 1 base and J 1 base; nucleotides not matched to a gene: 3. The V gene's germline CDR1 is GTSNPN and CDR2 SVGIG (reference sequence). DNA for the CDR3: TGTGCCTGGAGTGGGGGACAGGAGTCCTACAATGAGCAGTTCTTC. Translation: CAWSGGQESYNEQFF.

V and J are TRBV11-2 and TRBJ2-2; 8 nucleotides match TRBD1. This CDR3 region has 16 residues. CDR1 is SGHAT, CDR2 FQNNGV, per germline. Trimming cost V 3 bases and J 6 bases; bases outside gene matches: 9. The CDR3 sequence: CASSFGFTGGSGELFF. The CDR3 nucleotides are TGTGCCAGCAGCTTTGGGTTTACAGGGGGTTCCGGGGAGCTGTTTTTT.

The V and J genes are TRBV2 and TRBJ2-7; no firm D call. Germline-derived CDR1 and CDR2 are SNHLY and FYNNEI. The CDR3 sequence is 14 residues long. The V end lost 6 bases, the J end lost 2 bases, and 14 bases lay between the germline ends. The CDR3 DNA reads as TGTGCCAGCAGACTGAATGACGGGCCCTACGAGCAGTACTTC. This gives the protein CASRLNDGPYEQYF. Supplemented by reference TRBV2 and TRBJ2-7, the full variable domain reads EPEVTQTPSHQVTQMGQEVILRCVPISNHLYFYWYRQILGQKVEFLVSFYNNEISEKSEIFDDQFSVERPDGSNFTLKIRSTKLEDSAMYFCASRLNDGPYEQYFGPGTRLTVT.

The chain couples TRBV11-1 to TRBJ2-2, with D possibly TRBD2 on 7 matching bases. The CDR3 is made up of 15 amino acids. The germline V gene encodes CDR1 SGHAT and CDR2 FQDESV (reference sequence). V was shortened by 4 bases and J by 3 bases, with 12 bases between the two germline ends. The CDR3 is CASSSGGTYTGELFF. Here the CDR3 DNA reads TGTGCCAGCAGCTCGGGGGGCACTTACACCGGGGAGCTGTTTTTT.

The chain combines TRBV6-5 with TRBJ2-1; tentative D call: TRBD2 (6 bases). Trimming left V 5 bases short and J 6 bases short, with 14 bases between. The CDR3 is 14 residues long. Germline CDR1 MNHEY, CDR2 SVGAGI. CDR3 protein: CASSTGGRTNEQFF. Written as DNA, the CDR3 is TGTGCCAGCAGTACCGGGGGACGGACCAATGAGCAGTTCTTC.

The rearrangement links TRBV5-1 to TRBJ2-1; TRBD2 is a possible D gene (5 bases). This CDR3 region has 13 residues. Deletions cut 3 bases from V and 4 bases from J, with 8 bases between. CDR1 and CDR2 (germline): SGHRS, YFSETQ. This chain's CDR3 is CASSSGLYNEQFF. CDR3 sequence (DNA): TGCGCCAGCAGCTCCGGACTGTACAATGAGCAGTTCTTC.

The CDR3 reads CASSWGGTDYKQGIQYF. DNA of the CDR3: TGTGCCAGCAGCTGGGGCGGGACAGACTACAAACAAGGCATTCAGTACTTC. The chain employs TRBV5-6 and TRBJ2-4, with a weak D call TRBD1 (7 bases). CDR3 length equals 17 residues. Germline lookup yields CDR1 SGHDT and CDR2 YYEEEE. V was trimmed by 3 bases and J by 9 bases, leaving 25 bases between them.

The chain joins TRBV7-2 to TRBJ2-2, with D possibly matching TRBD2 (6 bases). Looked up from germline, CDR1 is SGHTA and CDR2 is FQGNSA. V was pared by 5 bases and J by 0 bases, with 10 bases between. This CDR3 is 15 amino acids long. CDR3 region: CASSAGRSNTGELFF. The CDR3 coding sequence is TGTGCCAGCAGCGCGGGACGGTCGAACACCGGGGAGCTGTTTTTT.

The genes are TRBV4-3 and TRBJ2-7; D is unresolved. CDR1 LGHNA and CDR2 YSLEER come from the germline V gene. V was pared by 2 bases and J by 1 base, with 9 bases between. The CDR3 loop spans 14 amino acids. The CDR3 region is CASSQTVDSYEQYF. The CDR3 DNA is TGCGCCAGCAGCCAAACGGTTGATTCCTACGAGCAGTACTTC.

The J gene is TRBJ2-2, the V gene TRBV7-8; 8 positions match TRBD1. Looked up from germline, CDR1 is SGHVS and CDR2 is FQNEAQ. The CDR3 sequence is 14 residues long. The junction had 7 bases not matched to a gene; V was cut back by 8 bases and J by 5 bases. The CDR3 loop reads CASGRGPRTGELFF. DNA for the CDR3: TGTGCCAGCGGCAGGGGGCCGAGGACCGGGGAGCTGTTTTTT.

The V call is TRBV7-9, the J call TRBJ1-4, with TRBD1 identical over 9 bases. CDR3 length: 15 amino acids. Germline CDR1 and CDR2: SEHNR and FQNEAQ (reference sequence). Trimming at V came to 5 bases and at J to 5 bases, leaving 6 bases not matched to a gene. CDR3 loop: CASSLGQGVNEKLFF. The CDR3 DNA is TGTGCCAGCAGCCTGGGACAGGGTGTCAATGAAAAACTGTTTTTT.

V gene TRBV11-2 combines with J gene TRBJ2-7; 12 bases fit TRBD2. This CDR3 is built from 15 residues. V lost 5 bases, J lost 4 bases, and 6 bases stayed unmatched. From germline, CDR1 is SGHAT and CDR2 FQNNGV. CDR3 residues: CASSQLAGGPYEQYF. CDR3 DNA: TGTGCCAGCAGCCAGCTAGCGGGGGGGCCGTACGAGCAGTACTTC.

The chain employs TRBV27 and TRBJ1-4; no definite D call. From germline, CDR1 is MNHEY and CDR2 SMNVEV (reference sequence). There are 11 residues in the CDR3. Trimming cost V 5 bases and J 5 bases, with 3 bases left between them. The CDR3 DNA reads TGTGCCAGCAGTCCCAATGAAAAACTGTTTTTT. It codes for CASSPNEKLFF.

V is TRBV7-9 and J is TRBJ2-5; D possibly corresponds to TRBD1 (5 bases). The length of the CDR3 is 17 residues. Trimming took 1 base from V and 4 from J, leaving 19 bases between them. Germline lookup yields CDR1 SEHNR and CDR2 FQNEAQ (reference sequence). Written as DNA, the CDR3 is TGTGCCAGCAGCTTAGATGTCGGTGCAGGGTCACCAGAGACCCAGTACTTC. It yields the protein CASSLDVGAGSPETQYF.

J is TRBJ2-2 and V is TRBV18, with 7 nucleotides matching TRBD1. V trimming: 0 bases; J trimming: 5 bases; junction bases outside the gene matches: 6. Germline V gene lookup returns CDR1 KGHSH and CDR2 LQKENI. CDR3 length: 16 amino acids. The CDR3 here is CASSPPRGGNTGELFF. CDR3 in DNA: TGTGCCAGCTCACCACCGAGAGGGGGCAATACCGGGGAGCTGTTTTTT.

The J gene is TRBJ2-1, the V gene TRBV9, with D perhaps being TRBD1 or TRBD2 (5 bases each). The CDR3 contains 15 residues. Deletions cut 3 bases from V and 1 base from J, with 11 bases between. CDR1 and CDR2 from the germline V gene are SGDLS and YYNGEE. The DNA of the CDR3 is TGTGCCAGCAGCGCGGGACGGGGATCCTACAATGAGCAGTTCTTC. This codes for CASSAGRGSYNEQFF. The full variable domain, rest sourced from reference TRBV9 and TRBJ2-1, is DSGVTQTPKHLITATGQRVTLRCSPRSGDLSVYWYQQSLDQGLQFLIQYYNGEERAKGNILERFSAQQFPDLHSELNLSSLELGDSALYFCASSAGRGSYNEQFFGPGTRLTVL.

This clone was seen just once. This chain's CDR3 is CASSLTLTRLGNTEAFF. The DNA of the CDR3 is TGTGCCAGCAGCTTAACTCTCACCCGGTTGGGGAACACTGAAGCTTTCTTT. The chain couples TRBV7-2 to TRBJ1-1; D gene uncertain. The germline CDR1 and CDR2 sequences are SGHTA and FQGNSA. This CDR3 contains 17 residues. With 2 bases removed from V and 1 base from J, the gap between germline ends came to 17 bases. Full variable domain (rest looked up from reference TRBV7-2 and TRBJ1-1): GAGVSQSPSNKVTEKGKDVELRCDPISGHTALYWYRQSLGQGLEFLIYFQGNSAPDKSGLPSDRFSAERTGGSVSTLTIQRTQQEDSAVYLCASSLTLTRLGNTEAFFGQGTRLTVV.

This rearrangement joins TRBV5-1 to TRBJ2-1; tentatively, D is TRBD2 (5 bases). The V gene's germline CDR1 is SGHRS and CDR2 YFSETQ. V was pared by 0 bases and J by 0 bases, with 16 bases between. The CDR3 is made up of 18 amino acids. The CDR3 DNA is TGCGCCAGCAGCTTGGGAGGGCAGGCCAGAAGCTCCTACAATGAGCAGTTCTTC. This encodes CASSLGGQARSSYNEQFF.

The chain employs TRBV7-6 and TRBJ2-5; D unresolved. Deletions cut 5 bases from V and 4 bases from J, with 14 bases between. The V gene's germline CDR1 is SGHVS and CDR2 FNYEAQ. The CDR3 sequence is 14 residues long. In DNA form, the CDR3 reads TGTGCCAGCAGCCAAGGGCTGCTGGGAGAGACCCAGTACTTC. Its protein is CASSQGLLGETQYF.